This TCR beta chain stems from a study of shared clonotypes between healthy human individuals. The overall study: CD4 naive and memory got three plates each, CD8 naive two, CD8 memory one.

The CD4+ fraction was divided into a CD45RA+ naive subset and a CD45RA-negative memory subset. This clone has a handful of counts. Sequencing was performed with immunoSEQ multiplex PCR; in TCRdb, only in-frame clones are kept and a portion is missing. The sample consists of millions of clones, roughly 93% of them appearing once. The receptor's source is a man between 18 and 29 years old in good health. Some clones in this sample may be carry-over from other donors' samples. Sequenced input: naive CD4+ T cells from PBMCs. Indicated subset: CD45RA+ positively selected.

The CDR3 DNA sequence: TGCGCCAGCCGGGGGGACAGAACTGAAGCTTTCTTT. Protein product: CASRGDRTEAFF. The chain joins TRBV5-1 to TRBJ1-1, with TRBD1 matching over 7 bases. This CDR3 is built from 12 residues. V lost 7 bases and J lost 5; bases outside the gene matches: 5. Germline assignment: CDR1 SGHRS and CDR2 YFSETQ.